This entry lists 24 T cell receptor beta chains sequenced from one sample in a study of blood T cell repertoires in COVID-19. Measured with immunoSEQ multiplex PCR; TCRdb has only the in-frame clones, and not every one. This repertoire shows roughly 400,000 clones, nearly 90% found once; its top ten account for roughly 1.9%. The source material was PBMCs or T cells enriched from blood (not recorded which). The receptors shown here come from a middle-aged woman with acute COVID-19.

This clone was seen only once. CDR3 loop: CSVGLAGVGEQFF. For the CDR3, the DNA is TGCAGCGTGGGACTAGCGGGGGTCGGGGAGCAGTTCTTC. This chain connects TRBV29-1 to TRBJ2-1, with TRBD2 matching over 14 bases. The trim removed 6 bases at V and 10 bases at J, leaving 5 bases unmatched. Germline CDR1 reads SQVTM; CDR2 reads ANQGSEA. The length of the CDR3 is 13 residues.

This clone has a handful of counts. Here the CDR3 reads CASSMDRQSYQPQHF. The CDR3 coding sequence is TGTGCCAGTAGTATGGACCGACAGTCGTATCAGCCCCAGCATTTT. This chain connects TRBV19 to TRBJ1-5; TRBD1 is a possible D gene (5 bases). Trimming cost V 3 bases and J 5 bases, with 14 bases left between them. The CDR3 spans 15 residues. Germline values: CDR1 LNHDA, CDR2 SQIVND (reference sequence).

The chain recombines TRBV6-2 or TRBV6-3 with TRBJ1-6; TRBD1 is a possible D gene (5 bases). Germline assignment: CDR1 MNHEY and CDR2 SVGEGT. Trimming took 4 bases from V and 9 from J, leaving 13 bases between them. CDR3 length: 14 residues. The CDR3: CASSSGRVVSPLHF. The CDR3 DNA follows: TGTGCCAGCAGTTCAGGCAGGGTGGTTTCACCCCTCCACTTT.

The chain combines TRBV25-1 with TRBJ1-2, with D maybe TRBD1 (6 bases). CDR1 and CDR2 (germline): MGHDK, SYGVNS. Trimming took off 2 bases at V and 8 bases at J, with 15 bases between the two ends. CDR3 size: 14 residues. In nucleotides, the CDR3 is TGTGCCAGCAGTGAAACAGGGAACGTTCAGGGCTACACCTTC. This translates into CASSETGNVQGYTF.

The J gene is TRBJ2-7, the V gene TRBV10-3; TRBD1 agrees at 9 bases. The J segment lost 2 bases and the V segment lost 2 bases, leaving 7 bases of the junction unmatched. The germline V gene has CDR1 ENHRY and CDR2 SYGVKD. This CDR3 comprises 16 residues. As DNA, the CDR3 is TGTGCCATCAGTGAGGGGACAGGGAGCTCGGCCTACGAGCAGTACTTC. Its protein product is CAISEGTGSSAYEQYF.

The CDR3 protein is CASRGQGRGNQPQHF. The DNA for the CDR3 is TGTGCCAGCAGGGGACAGGGACGAGGCAATCAGCCCCAGCATTTT. The chain recombines TRBV14 with TRBJ1-5; 9 bases map to TRBD1. The CDR3 runs 15 residues. CDR1 and CDR2 (germline): SGHDN, FVKESK. J gave up 2 bases and V 6 bases, and 5 bases lay outside the gene matches.

The gene calls are TRBV5-1 and TRBJ2-6; 9 bases fit TRBD1. The CDR3 runs 15 residues. The V and J ends lost 2 bases and 10 bases, in that order; junction bases with no gene match: 7. Germline V gives CDR1 SGHRS, CDR2 YFSETQ. The CDR3 loop reads CASSLTTGGVNVLTF. CDR3 coding DNA: TGCGCCAGCAGCTTAACGACAGGGGGGGTAAACGTCCTGACTTTC.

The rearrangement joins TRBV7-9 to TRBJ2-1; D gene uncertain. V dropped 4 bases and J dropped 3 bases, with 7 bases sitting between them. The length of the CDR3 is 13 residues. Germline CDR1 SEHNR, CDR2 FQNEAQ (reference sequence). The CDR3 sequence is CASSSTGYNEQFF. CDR3 nucleotide sequence: TGTGCCAGCAGCTCGACGGGCTACAATGAGCAGTTCTTC. Full variable domain (remainder filled in from reference TRBV7-9 and TRBJ2-1): DTGVSQNPRHKITKRGQNVTFRCDPISEHNRLYWYRQTLGQGPEFLTYFQNEAQLEKSRLLSDRFSAERPKGSFSTLEIQRTEQGDSAMYLCASSSTGYNEQFFGPGTRLTVL.

The chain uses TRBV24-1 and TRBJ2-1; 10 bases map to TRBD1. There are 15 residues in the CDR3. V gave up 1 base and J gave up 8 bases; unmatched junction bases: 4. CDR1 and CDR2 from the germline V gene are KGHDR and SFDVKD. This CDR3 is CATSDLGDRGYEQFF. As DNA, the CDR3 is TGTGCCACCAGTGATTTAGGGGACAGGGGCTATGAGCAGTTCTTC.

V and J are TRBV6-2 or TRBV6-3 and TRBJ1-2; 10 bases align to TRBD1. The V and J ends lost 0 bases and 7 bases, in that order; junction bases with no gene match: 2. The CDR3 contains 14 residues. The germline V gene encodes CDR1 MNHEY and CDR2 SVGEGT. The CDR3: CASSYSGQGTGYTF. The CDR3 coding sequence is TGTGCCAGCAGTTACTCGGGACAGGGGACTGGCTACACCTTC.

The rearrangement links TRBV14 to TRBJ2-7; maybe TRBD1 (5 bases). CDR3 length: 14 residues. Per the germline V gene, CDR1 is SGHDN and CDR2 is FVKESK. Trimming shortened V by 2 bases and J by 0 bases, and 8 bases separated the two germline ends. Written as DNA, the CDR3 is TGTGCCAGCAGCCAACAGACAGACTCCTACGAGCAGTACTTC. This encodes CASSQQTDSYEQYF.

This chain joins TRBV30 and TRBJ2-1, with 10 bases fitting TRBD2. Per germline, CDR1 GTSNPN and CDR2 SVGIG (reference sequence). V lost 4 bases to trimming and J lost 5 bases; unmatched junction nucleotides: 5. The CDR3 runs to 14 residues. Written as DNA, the CDR3 is TGTGCCTGGAACGTAGCGGGGGGACACAATGAGCAGTTCTTC. Protein: CAWNVAGGHNEQFF.

CDR3 sequence (DNA): TGCGCCAGCAGCCCGGACAAGGGGACCCAGTACTTC. Translated: CASSPDKGTQYF. This rearrangement joins TRBV10-2 to TRBJ2-5; D is possibly TRBD1 (5 bases). Trimming shortened V by 6 bases and J by 7 bases, and 12 bases separated the two germline ends. The CDR3 is 12 residues long. The germline V gene has CDR1 WSHSY and CDR2 SAAADI.

The rearrangement uses TRBV27 and TRBJ1-5; D is unresolved. The CDR3 loop spans 13 amino acids. CDR1 MNHEY and CDR2 SMNVEV come from the germline V gene (reference sequence). Trimming removed 4 bases from V and 0 bases from J, with 4 bases in between. CDR3 nucleotides: TGTGCCAGCAGTTCTTTTAGCAATCAGCCCCAGCATTTT. It codes for CASSSFSNQPQHF.

The CDR3 spells CASSLGDLHRTEAFF. DNA for the CDR3: TGTGCCAGCAGCTTAGGGGACTTGCACAGAACTGAAGCTTTCTTT. V usage is TRBV7-9 and J usage is TRBJ1-1; D is perhaps TRBD1 (5 bases). CDR3 length equals 15 residues. The V and J ends lost 1 base and 5 bases respectively, with 14 bases between them. Germline lookup yields CDR1 SEHNR and CDR2 FQNEAQ (reference sequence).

This chain joins TRBV2 and TRBJ1-5, with D possibly TRBD1 on 5 matching bases. Trimming took 7 bases from V and 4 from J, leaving 17 bases between them. The CDR3 spans 15 residues. Per germline, CDR1 SNHLY and CDR2 FYNNEI. The CDR3 sequence: CASTGDSPWNQPQHF. In DNA, the CDR3 is TGTGCCAGCACGGGGGATTCACCTTGGAATCAGCCCCAGCATTTT.

The CDR3 sequence: CASSRRTGGNYGYTF. As DNA, the CDR3 is TGTGCCAGCAGCCGACGGACAGGGGGGAACTATGGCTACACCTTC. The J gene is TRBJ1-2, the V gene TRBV9; 10 bases are a match to TRBD1. The length of the CDR3 is 15 residues. With 4 bases clipped from V and 2 bases from J, the junction kept 5 bases outside the gene matches. Germline-derived CDR1 and CDR2 are SGDLS and YYNGEE. Based on the CDR3 plus reference TRBV9 and TRBJ1-2, the full variable domain is DSGVTQTPKHLITATGQRVTLRCSPRSGDLSVYWYQQSLDQGLQFLIQYYNGEERAKGNILERFSAQQFPDLHSELNLSSLELGDSALYFCASSRRTGGNYGYTFGSGTRLTVV.

The V call is TRBV5-4, the J call TRBJ2-5, with 9 bases aligning to TRBD2. The CDR3 has 15 amino acids. CDR1 is SGHNT and CDR2 is YYREEE in the germline V gene (reference sequence). The V gene end was trimmed by 4 bases and the J gene end by 1 base; junction bases not matched to a gene: 5. CDR3 DNA sequence: TGTGCCAGCAGCCCCCGCGGGGGGGGCCAAGAGACCCAGTACTTC. Translation: CASSPRGGGQETQYF.

The genes are TRBV30 and TRBJ1-6, with 7 bases aligning to TRBD1. Germline-derived CDR1 and CDR2 are GTSNPN and SVGIG (reference sequence). The CDR3 contains 14 residues. The ends lost 1 base at V and 6 bases at J; junction bases unmatched: 3. CDR3 loop: CAWSEGTANSPLHF. The CDR3 DNA sequence: TGTGCCTGGAGTGAAGGGACAGCTAATTCACCCCTCCACTTT.

The V call is TRBV5-5, the J call TRBJ1-3; D ambiguous. The germline gives CDR1 SGHKS, CDR2 YYEKEE (reference sequence). The CDR3 is 13 amino acids. Trimming removed 0 bases at V and 8 bases at J, with 9 bases between. The CDR3 bases are TGTGCCAGCAGCTTGGTCTTTTCGGACACCATATATTTT. It specifies CASSLVFSDTIYF.

The chain has TRBV7-9 and TRBJ1-6, with D tentatively TRBD1 (6 bases). V was trimmed by 5 bases and J by 14 bases, leaving 16 bases between them. Germline V gene lookup returns CDR1 SEHNR and CDR2 FQNEAQ (reference sequence). This CDR3 is built from 13 residues. The CDR3 DNA reads TGTGCCAGCAGCCTCGGACAGCTATTCACCCTCCACTTT. The encoded protein is CASSLGQLFTLHF.

This rearrangement joins TRBV5-6 to TRBJ2-2; TRBD2 might be the D (5 bases). The CDR3 consists of 15 residues. V dropped 7 bases and J dropped 4 bases, with 17 bases sitting between them. The germline V gene encodes CDR1 SGHDT and CDR2 YYEEEE. The CDR3: CASLHLRGVTGELFF. As DNA, the CDR3 is TGTGCCAGCTTGCACCTCCGGGGTGTCACCGGGGAGCTGTTTTTT.

V usage is TRBV30 and J usage is TRBJ1-4; D not certain. V lost 3 bases to trimming and J lost 4 bases, with 6 bases between them. CDR3 length: 12 amino acids. Germline-derived CDR1 and CDR2 are GTSNPN and SVGIG (reference sequence). This CDR3 reads CAWSSNNEKLFF. The CDR3 DNA follows: TGTGCCTGGAGCAGTAATAATGAAAAACTGTTTTTT.

The V and J genes are TRBV4-1 and TRBJ2-7; tentatively, D is TRBD2 (6 bases). With 4 bases removed from V and 2 bases from J, the gap between germline ends came to 12 bases. This CDR3 contains 14 residues. Germline V lookup: CDR1 MGHRA, CDR2 YSYEKL. The CDR3 nucleotides are TGCGCCAGCAGCCCCCGGGACTTCACCTACGAGCAGTACTTC. This sequence encodes CASSPRDFTYEQYF.